This paragraph covers one T cell receptor (beta chain) sequence. The clone's antigen remains unknown. Base qualities are missing; no much larger clone stands one base away. This sample stems from a study of T cells in localized non-small cell lung cancer (dated by TCRdb to 2018 to 2021). About the study as a whole: The study examined T cell repertoires in a few hundred patients with early-stage NSCLC and compared tumors with uninvolved tumor-adjacent lungs. The cohort consisted of 236 treatment-naive NSCLC patients whose localized lung tumors had been resected. Of the NSCLC patients, approximately 130 were male and roughly 110 were female, and the mean age was approximately 66 years. What the work shows at the level of the full study, not this receptor alone: Multi-region tumor sequencing was not performed, so intratumor heterogeneity could not be excluded. A median of about 55 of the top 100 tumor clones were detected in paired uninvolved adjacent lung, and around 30 of these tumor clones were also found among the top 100 clones of the paired uninvolved adjacent lung. Longer overall survival was associated with higher T cell density in blood, whereas shorter survival was associated with higher clonality in adjacent lung. Since the design was exploratory, TCR variables were selected using unadjusted p-values with no false-discovery rate correction. Uninvolved tumor-adjacent lung showed the highest T cell clonality, higher than tumor, which suggests more focused antigenic responses in the adjacent lung.

Unmatched junction bases come to 12, with V trimmed by 5 bases and J by 5 bases. Based on the germline V gene (reference sequence), the CDR1 and CDR2 sequences are SEHNR and FQNEAQ. The CDR3 sequence holds 16 residues, the cysteine and phenylalanine included. The entry retains the CDR3 DNA only, 48 bases that are in frame from base 1. At diagnosis, peripheral blood, uninvolved tumor-adjacent lung and tumor were collected and were preserved as a mix of fresh-frozen and FFPE material. For TCR repertoire profiling, blood samples were analyzed in the form of peripheral blood mononuclear cells. TCR beta CDR3 regions were sequenced from DNA using the immunoSEQ Assay. Regarding the original processing steps: T cell density was computed as TCR beta template counts normalized to usable DNA estimated by amplifying housekeeping genes. Using the preseqR package, richness was estimated by extrapolating to 120,000 templates for tissue samples and 400,000 templates for PBMC samples. Clonality was defined by subtracting Pielou's evenness from one. To identify tissue-enriched TCRs, differential abundance testing was run on productive amino-acid clonotypes with a minimum total count of 5 and an alpha of 0.1. Repertoire overlap between compartments was quantified with the Jaccard Index and Morisita Overlap Index. TCR beta CDR3s were clustered by GLIPH together with public tetramer-defined viral CDR3s, and at least three viral sequences plus V-gene enrichment were required for viral motifs. TCRdb stores this immuneACCESS table with in-frame sequences only. Part of the clones is absent; in the studies checked, under half of the shortfall reflects unresolved V genes, and no reason is known for the rest. The V and J calls and clone size are taken from that table; D and trimming were inferred from the DNA. Counted in this sample were about 18,000 clones; more than 85% of them appeared once. The top ten clones comprise roughly 3.5% of the sample.

This sequence was found in a male donor aged 60 or over with stage II squamous cell lung carcinoma. This sequence uses TRBV7-9 and TRBJ2-3, with 8 bases matching TRBD1. The specimen comprised peripheral blood, sampled before any cancer treatment. The DNA sequence follows: TGTGCCAGCAGCCCCCAACAGGGGGGAGCTTTAGATACGCAGTATTTT. Translated, this gives CASSPQQGGALDTQYF.